Presented here are 20 T cell receptor beta chains from one specimen sequenced in a study of molecular identifiers for immune sequencing clone quantification. Each CDR3 protein gets one entry after TCRdb re-called the PCR reads with MiXCR. The table includes about 640,000 distinct CDR3 sequences, about 20% detected once. The sample taken for sequencing was naive CD8+ T cells from blood, with Jurkat cell RNA spiked in. Subset specified: FACS-sorted CD8+CD4-CCR7+CD45RA+ naive T cells. These receptors all stem from a human donor in good health. Some libraries in this study had Jurkat cell RNA spiked in.

The chain carries TRBV5-5 and TRBJ2-2; no definite D call. Germline CDR1 reads SGHKS; CDR2 reads YYEKEE (reference sequence). The CDR3 loop spans 14 amino acids. Trimming cost V 3 bases and J 1 base, with 7 bases left between them. The CDR3 reads CASSWVLNTGELFF. The CDR3 region has the DNA TGTGCCAGCAGCTGGGTATTGAACACCGGGGAGCTGTTTTTT. Complete variable domain (other parts from reference TRBV5-5 and TRBJ2-2): DAGVTQSPTHLIKTRGQQVTLRCSPISGHKSVSWYQQVLGQGPQFIFQYYEKEERGRGNFPDRFSARQFPNYSSELNVNALLLGDSALYLCASSWVLNTGELFFGEGSRLTVL.

This clonotype was detected only a few times. The rearrangement uses TRBV30 and TRBJ2-5, with D hard to call. This CDR3 is 13 amino acids long. Germline CDR1 and CDR2: GTSNPN and SVGIG (reference sequence). Trimming removed 1 base from V and 0 bases from J, with 6 bases in between. CDR3 bases: TGTGCCTGGAGTGATGGAAACCAAGAGACCCAGTACTTC. It specifies CAWSDGNQETQYF. Full variable domain (rest looked up from reference TRBV30 and TRBJ2-5): SQTIHQWPATLVQPVGSPLSLECTVEGTSNPNLYWYRQAAGRGLQLLFYSVGIGQISSEVPQNLSASRPQDRQFILSSKKLLLSDSGFYLCAWSDGNQETQYFGPGTRLLVL.

This clonotype has a count of ten or more. The DNA of the CDR3 is TGTGCCAGCAGGGGCCGGAAGGGCAGCAATCAGCCCCAGCATTTT. Encoded protein: CASRGRKGSNQPQHF. The chain couples TRBV2 to TRBJ1-5; the D is unclear. V shed 6 bases and J shed 1 base, with 13 bases lying between them. The CDR3 runs to 15 residues. CDR1 and CDR2 (germline): SNHLY, FYNNEI.

This clonotype has at least ten counts. The V gene is TRBV3-1, the J gene TRBJ1-1; TRBD1 agrees at 8 bases. Germline CDR1 is LGHDT and CDR2 is YNNKEL (reference sequence). V lost 0 bases and J lost 7; bases outside the gene matches: 4. This CDR3 comprises 14 residues. CDR3 loop: CASSQDEGQVEAFF. CDR3 DNA sequence: TGTGCCAGCAGCCAAGATGAGGGACAGGTTGAAGCTTTCTTT.

This clonotype was seen at least ten times. CDR3 nucleotides: TGTGCCAGCAGTTACTCGAGGGGGACGGAGAGGTCTGGGGCCAACGTCCTGACTTTC. Amino acids: CASSYSRGTERSGANVLTF. V gene TRBV6-2 or TRBV6-3 combines with J gene TRBJ2-6; possibly TRBD1 for D (6 bases). This CDR3 region has 19 residues. Trimming pared 0 bases from V and 1 base from J, leaving 16 bases between. The germline CDR1 and CDR2 sequences are MNHEY and SVGEGT.

As to this clonotype: This may stem from a read error, because a much larger clone lies one nucleotide away. No conserved phenylalanine or tryptophan is present at the end of the CDR3, so a read error is the likely explanation. This chain connects TRBV5-3 to TRBJ1-2, with 7 positions matching TRBD1. TRBV5-3 qualifies as an ORF whose function is uncertain. This CDR3 contains 14 residues. The ends lost 8 bases at V and 2 bases at J; junction bases unmatched: 9. CDR3 in DNA: TGTGCCAGCAGTAGAAAACAGGGGAACTATGGCTACACCCTC. Translating gives CASSRKQGNYGYTL.

This clonotype appeared many times. The J gene is TRBJ2-5, the V gene TRBV19, with D possibly being TRBD1 or TRBD2 (5 bases each). With 1 base removed from V and 2 bases from J, the gap between germline ends came to 17 bases. The CDR3 has 17 amino acids. In germline, CDR1 is LNHDA, CDR2 SQIVND (reference sequence). CDR3: CASSIVGLAGGQETQYF. CDR3 nucleotides: TGTGCCAGTAGTATAGTAGGCCTGGCTGGGGGACAAGAGACCCAGTACTTC.

The chain links TRBV2 to TRBJ2-5, with TRBD2 identical over 9 bases. V lost 2 bases and J lost 0; bases outside the gene matches: 4. Per the germline V gene, CDR1 is SNHLY and CDR2 is FYNNEI. The length of the CDR3 is 16 residues. The CDR3 DNA sequence: TGTGCCAGCAGTGAAAGCCTAGCGGGGAACCAAGAGACCCAGTACTTC. Amino acids: CASSESLAGNQETQYF.

Many counts were recorded for this clonotype. This rearrangement joins TRBV20-1 to TRBJ2-7; 11 nucleotides line up with TRBD1. With V trimmed by 3 bases and J by 1 base, 5 bases remained unmatched. The germline CDR1 and CDR2 sequences are DFQATT and SNEGSKA (reference sequence). CDR3 size: 15 residues. CDR3 DNA sequence: TGCAGTGCTAGCTGGACAGGGGGCTTTTCCTACGAGCAGTACTTC. This sequence encodes CSASWTGGFSYEQYF.

Points on this clonotype: One base away lies a much larger clone, so this may be a sequencing read error. J is TRBJ1-1 and V is TRBV20-1, with D possibly matching TRBD1 (5 bases). Germline assignment: CDR1 DFQATT and CDR2 SNEGSKA (reference sequence). This CDR3 comprises 13 residues. The CDR3 DNA is TGCAGTGCTAGAGAGGGACCGAGAGAGGAAGCTTCCTTT. This codes for CSAREGPREEASF.

This clonotype has at least ten counts. This chain uses TRBV27 with TRBJ2-5; D gene uncertain. Germline V gives CDR1 MNHEY, CDR2 SMNVEV (reference sequence). This CDR3 has 14 amino acids. The V and J ends lost 2 bases and 4 bases respectively, with 11 bases between them. In DNA form, the CDR3 reads TGTGCCAGCAGTTTAGTGTCCCACTTAGAGACCCAGTACTTC. This translates into CASSLVSHLETQYF.

In its sample, this clonotype was seen many times. V is TRBV6-5 and J is TRBJ1-1, with D tentatively TRBD1 (5 bases). The CDR3 is made up of 15 amino acids. CDR1 and CDR2 (germline): MNHEY, SVGAGI. V lost 4 bases and J lost 3, with 15 bases in between. Here the CDR3 DNA reads TGTGCCAGCAGTTCGCCGCAGGGTATGTACACTGAAGCTTTCTTT. This gives the protein CASSSPQGMYTEAFF.

This clonotype was picked up a small number of times. V usage is TRBV29-1 and J usage is TRBJ2-1; D may be TRBD2 (6 bases). Trimming left V 4 bases short and J 2 bases short, with 9 bases between. Germline CDR1 and CDR2: SQVTM and ANQGSEA. The CDR3 contains 13 residues. CDR3 DNA: TGCAGCGTTGCGGAGGGCCCCTACAATGAGCAGTTCTTC. Translating it yields CSVAEGPYNEQFF.

This clonotype occurred many times. This rearrangement joins TRBV7-8 to TRBJ1-4; 8 bases are a match to TRBD1. The CDR3 covers 14 residues. V dropped 6 bases and J dropped 3; count of bases not matched to a gene: 3. Looked up from germline, CDR1 is SGHVS and CDR2 is FQNEAQ. The CDR3 here is CASRSTGANEKLFF. In DNA, the CDR3 is TGTGCCAGCAGGTCGACAGGGGCTAATGAAAAACTGTTTTTT.

The J gene is TRBJ2-7, the V gene TRBV11-2; 9 bases are shared with TRBD1. With 4 bases clipped from V and 5 bases from J, the junction kept 9 bases outside the gene matches. The CDR3 extends over 15 amino acids. Germline CDR1 is SGHAT and CDR2 is FQNNGV. CDR3: CASSSSDRGENEQYF. DNA of the CDR3: TGTGCCAGCAGCTCCTCGGACAGGGGTGAAAACGAGCAGTACTTC. The variable domain in full, completed from reference TRBV11-2 and TRBJ2-7, reads EAGVAQSPRYKIIEKRQSVAFWCNPISGHATLYWYQQILGQGPKLLIQFQNNGVVDDSQLPKDRFSAERLKGVDSTLKIQPAKLEDSAVYLCASSSSDRGENEQYFGPGTRLTVT.

The genes are TRBV19 and TRBJ1-5; weak D call: TRBD1 (6 bases). V shed 7 bases and J shed 0 bases, with 16 bases lying between them. The CDR3 loop spans 16 amino acids. Looked up from germline, CDR1 is LNHDA and CDR2 is SQIVND (reference sequence). The CDR3 loop is CASIQTGVYSNQPQHF. The CDR3 DNA reads as TGTGCCAGTATCCAGACAGGCGTGTATAGCAATCAGCCCCAGCATTTT.

The chain uses TRBV27 and TRBJ2-5; TRBD2 agrees at 7 bases. CDR1 and CDR2 (germline): MNHEY, SMNVEV (reference sequence). The CDR3 extends over 16 amino acids. J gave up 7 bases and V 6 bases, and 17 bases lay outside the gene matches. CDR3 in DNA: TGTGCCAGCAGCCCTCCGGGACTACCCGTTCTTGCGACCCAGTACTTC. Translating it yields CASSPPGLPVLATQYF.

This clonotype was counted ten times or more. This chain joins TRBV6-5 and TRBJ1-5; possible D gene TRBD1, 6 bases. Trimming pared 6 bases from V and 0 bases from J, leaving 12 bases between. The CDR3 sequence is 15 residues long. CDR1 and CDR2 from the germline V gene are MNHEY and SVGAGI. CDR3 DNA sequence: TGTGCCAGCAGAACAGGGTTAAATAGCAATCAGCCCCAGCATTTT. This encodes CASRTGLNSNQPQHF.

This clonotype was observed at least ten times. The V call is TRBV20-1, the J call TRBJ2-7; D is undetermined. Trimming took off 0 bases at V and 0 bases at J, with 9 bases between the two ends. Germline CDR1 is DFQATT and CDR2 is SNEGSKA (reference sequence). The CDR3 loop spans 14 amino acids. CDR3 coding DNA: TGCAGTGCTAGAGAGGCCGGGCCCTCCTACGAGCAGTACTTC. Translation: CSAREAGPSYEQYF.

Comments on this clonotype: With a much larger clone just one base away, this may be a read error. The chain combines TRBV27 with TRBJ2-7; no clear D gene. CDR3 length: 13 residues. Germline CDR1 MNHEY, CDR2 SMNVEV (reference sequence). CDR3 nucleotides: TGTGTCAGCAGTTTGAGTCCGATCTACGAGCAGTACTTC. This translates into CVSSLSPIYEQYF.